The 21 T cell receptor beta chains below come from one sample, sequenced in a study of control samples from healthy donors and cancer patients (dated by TCRdb to 2020 to 2022). Libraries were prepared through the immunoSEQ multiplex PCR assay. Held by TCRdb, this immuneACCESS table contains in-frame sequences only and omits some clones. Under half of the omission traces to an unresolved V gene where checked; the cause of the rest is unknown. The sample contains roughly 130,000 clones, around 94% of them found a single time. The ten largest clones capture about 14% of the sample. The sample taken for sequencing was PBMCs. The receptors were gathered from a man between 60 and 70 years old with colorectal cancer.

The chain couples TRBV3-1 (or the pseudogene TRBV3-2) to TRBJ1-2, with D unclear. V was shortened by 0 bases and J by 0 bases, with 14 bases between the two germline ends. The CDR3 consists of 17 residues. CDR1 is LGHDT, CDR2 YNNKEL, per germline (reference sequence). CDR3 region: CASSQDSASGANYGYTF. CDR3 nucleotides: TGTGCCAGCAGCCAAGATTCCGCGAGCGGAGCTAACTATGGCTACACCTTC.

This chain links TRBV6-5 with TRBJ2-2; TRBD2 matches 7 bases. V lost 7 bases to trimming and J lost 8 bases; unmatched junction nucleotides: 10. Looked up from germline, CDR1 is MNHEY and CDR2 is SVGAGI. The CDR3 is made up of 14 amino acids. The CDR3 DNA follows: TGTGCCAGCATGAGGCTAGCGGTGCGAGGGGAGCTGTTTTTT. Its protein is CASMRLAVRGELFF.

V is TRBV9 and J is TRBJ1-5; possibly TRBD1 for D (6 bases). The germline gives CDR1 SGDLS, CDR2 YYNGEE. The CDR3 totals 19 residues. V shed 3 bases and J shed 1 base, with 23 bases lying between them. CDR3 sequence (DNA): TGTGCCAGCAGCGGTGACAGGAAGAACGCGTTAGGGAGCAATCAGCCCCAGCATTTT. Translation: CASSGDRKNALGSNQPQHF.

The V call is TRBV7-9, the J call TRBJ1-5; a weak D match, TRBD1 (6 bases). V was shortened by 3 bases and J by 5 bases, with 8 bases between the two germline ends. CDR3 length: 13 amino acids. Germline V gene sequence: CDR1 SEHNR, CDR2 FQNEAQ (reference sequence). The CDR3 coding sequence is TGTGCCAGCAGCTTGGAGGGGGATCAGCCCCAGCATTTT. It encodes CASSLEGDQPQHF.

The V call is TRBV20-1, the J call TRBJ2-3, with TRBD1 as a possible D gene (6 bases). Germline CDR1 DFQATT, CDR2 SNEGSKA (reference sequence). This CDR3 region has 14 residues. V was cut by 5 bases and J by 3 bases, with 15 bases left in between. CDR3: CSAGGAGVTDTQYF. The CDR3 coding sequence is TGCAGTGCTGGTGGGGCAGGGGTGACAGATACGCAGTATTTT.

J is TRBJ1-5 and V is TRBV6-5; no clear D gene. Germline lookup yields CDR1 MNHEY and CDR2 SVGAGI. The CDR3 sequence is 13 residues long. Trimming shortened V by 6 bases and J by 0 bases, and 6 bases separated the two germline ends. CDR3 DNA: TGTGCCAGCAGAAGGGATAGCAATCAGCCCCAGCATTTT. This encodes CASRRDSNQPQHF.

The chain is built from TRBV6-5 and TRBJ1-2, with D perhaps TRBD1 (5 bases). CDR1 and CDR2 (germline): MNHEY, SVGAGI. CDR3 length equals 11 residues. V lost 10 bases and J lost 5, with 11 bases in between. CDR3 nucleotides: TGTGCCATCGGTGGGGGATATGGCTACACCTTC. Translating it yields CAIGGGYGYTF.

A remark on this clone: At one of its ends the junction is not consistent with the germline gene, which may arise from a read error. This chain connects TRBV4-2 to TRBJ2-3; D is ambiguous. Germline lookup yields CDR1 LGHNA and CDR2 YNFKEQ. The CDR3 sequence is 16 residues long. CDR3 DNA: TGTGCCAGCAGCCAAGGAATAGGAATTAGCAAAGATACGCAGTATTTT. It is translated as CASSQGIGISKDTQYF.

The chain uses TRBV19 and TRBJ1-5, with TRBD1 matching 9 bases. The V gene end was trimmed by 2 bases and the J gene end by 5 bases; junction bases not matched to a gene: 7. The CDR3 spans 16 residues. Germline-derived CDR1 and CDR2 are LNHDA and SQIVND (reference sequence). This CDR3 reads CASSILQGATDQPQHF. The CDR3 DNA sequence: TGTGCCAGTAGTATACTACAGGGGGCAACCGATCAGCCCCAGCATTTT.

The rearrangement links TRBV12-5 to TRBJ1-2; a possible D gene is TRBD1 (5 bases). The CDR3 length is 15 residues. The V gene's germline CDR1 is LGHNT and CDR2 FRNRAP. Deletions cut 3 bases from V and 1 base from J, with 12 bases between. In DNA, the CDR3 is TGTGCTAGTGGTTTAGGGGTTGAGAGTAACTATGGCTACACCTTC. Its translation is CASGLGVESNYGYTF.

The chain joins TRBV5-1 to TRBJ1-1; perhaps TRBD1 as D (5 bases). Germline V gene sequence: CDR1 SGHRS, CDR2 YFSETQ. Trimming took off 4 bases at V and 0 bases at J, with 13 bases between the two ends. The CDR3 has 15 residues. The DNA for the CDR3 is TGCGCCAGCAGCGCAAGACAGCTCATGAACACTGAAGCTTTCTTT. Translation: CASSARQLMNTEAFF.

The chain is built from TRBV10-3 and TRBJ1-2, with 7 bases aligning to TRBD1. This CDR3 is built from 16 residues. Germline V CDR1 and CDR2: ENHRY, SYGVKD. Losses at the gene ends were 6 bases for V and 5 bases for J; bases not matched to a gene: 15. This chain's CDR3 is CAIRGDRAITGYGYTF. In DNA form, the CDR3 reads TGTGCCATCAGGGGCGACAGGGCAATCACGGGTTATGGCTACACCTTC.

V usage is TRBV9 and J usage is TRBJ2-5; TRBD1 might be the D (6 bases). V was trimmed by 0 bases and J by 3 bases, leaving 12 bases between them. This CDR3 has 15 amino acids. Germline assignment: CDR1 SGDLS and CDR2 YYNGEE. CDR3 bases: TGTGCCAGCAGCGTAGACGCAGGGGCGAAAGAGACCCAGTACTTC. Amino acid sequence: CASSVDAGAKETQYF. The variable domain in full, completed from reference TRBV9 and TRBJ2-5, reads DSGVTQTPKHLITATGQRVTLRCSPRSGDLSVYWYQQSLDQGLQFLIQYYNGEERAKGNILERFSAQQFPDLHSELNLSSLELGDSALYFCASSVDAGAKETQYFGPGTRLLVL.

The CDR3 region is CSATAPDTQYF. The CDR3 DNA is TGCAGTGCCACGGCTCCAGATACGCAGTATTTT. The chain employs TRBV20-1 and TRBJ2-3; D is ambiguous. The CDR3 is made up of 11 amino acids. Germline loops: CDR1 DFQATT, CDR2 SNEGSKA (reference sequence). Trimming shortened V by 6 bases and J by 4 bases, and 8 bases separated the two germline ends.

J is TRBJ1-5 and V is TRBV4-1; 7 bases match TRBD1. The V and J ends lost 6 bases and 3 bases, in that order; junction bases with no gene match: 11. Germline CDR1 reads MGHRA; CDR2 reads YSYEKL. The CDR3 runs to 16 residues. CDR3 bases: TGCGCCAGCAGTCGCCAGAAGGACAGGTCCAATCAGCCCCAGCATTTT. Its translation is CASSRQKDRSNQPQHF.

The chain uses TRBV6-5 and TRBJ2-1; 8 nucleotides align to TRBD1. The germline V gene encodes CDR1 MNHEY and CDR2 SVGAGI. This CDR3 has 14 residues. V dropped 4 bases and J dropped 4; count of bases not matched to a gene: 3. Here the CDR3 reads CASSWTGTYNEQFF. The DNA for the CDR3 is TGTGCCAGCAGTTGGACAGGGACTTACAATGAGCAGTTCTTC.

This clone came up once. The rearrangement joins TRBV25-1 to TRBJ1-1; perhaps TRBD1 as D (5 bases). CDR3 length: 14 amino acids. Trimming cost V 1 base and J 7 bases, with 13 bases left between them. In germline, CDR1 is MGHDK, CDR2 SYGVNS. The CDR3 sequence: CASSESGGADEAFF. Written as DNA, the CDR3 is TGTGCCAGCAGTGAATCTGGGGGTGCAGATGAAGCTTTCTTT.

This clone was seen a single time. The chain employs TRBV10-2 and TRBJ2-7, with D unresolved. The CDR3 spans 11 residues. Trimming took 4 bases from V and 2 from J, leaving 3 bases between them. CDR1 is WSHSY, CDR2 SAAADI, per germline. The CDR3 spells CASSAAYEQYF. CDR3 DNA: TGCGCCAGCAGTGCTGCCTACGAGCAGTACTTC.

As concerns this clone: This sample also contains other DNA sequences that code for the same CDR3. The chain is built from TRBV6-6 and TRBJ1-1, with D tentatively TRBD1 (5 bases). Trimming took 1 base from V and 1 from J, leaving 7 bases between them. The CDR3 has 14 residues. Looked up from germline, CDR1 is MNHNY and CDR2 is SVGAGI (reference sequence). DNA of the CDR3: TGTGCCAGCAGTTACTTAAGGGGGAACACTGAAGCTTTCTTT. Its protein product is CASSYLRGNTEAFF.

The chain links TRBV27 to TRBJ1-1; possible D gene TRBD1, 5 bases. The germline V gene has CDR1 MNHEY and CDR2 SMNVEV (reference sequence). Deletions cut 5 bases from V and 10 bases from J, with 17 bases between. This CDR3 is 13 amino acids long. The CDR3 spells CASSPRGGGGAFF. The CDR3 DNA reads as TGTGCCAGCAGTCCCCGGGGCGGGGGTGGAGCTTTCTTT.

This rearrangement joins TRBV19 to TRBJ2-5; 12 positions match TRBD2. Germline lookup yields CDR1 LNHDA and CDR2 SQIVND (reference sequence). V dropped 5 bases and J dropped 1; count of bases not matched to a gene: 8. The CDR3 spans 17 residues. CDR3 sequence: CASSLTWTSGVQETQYF. The CDR3 region has the DNA TGTGCCAGTAGTCTAACCTGGACTAGCGGGGTCCAAGAGACCCAGTACTTC.